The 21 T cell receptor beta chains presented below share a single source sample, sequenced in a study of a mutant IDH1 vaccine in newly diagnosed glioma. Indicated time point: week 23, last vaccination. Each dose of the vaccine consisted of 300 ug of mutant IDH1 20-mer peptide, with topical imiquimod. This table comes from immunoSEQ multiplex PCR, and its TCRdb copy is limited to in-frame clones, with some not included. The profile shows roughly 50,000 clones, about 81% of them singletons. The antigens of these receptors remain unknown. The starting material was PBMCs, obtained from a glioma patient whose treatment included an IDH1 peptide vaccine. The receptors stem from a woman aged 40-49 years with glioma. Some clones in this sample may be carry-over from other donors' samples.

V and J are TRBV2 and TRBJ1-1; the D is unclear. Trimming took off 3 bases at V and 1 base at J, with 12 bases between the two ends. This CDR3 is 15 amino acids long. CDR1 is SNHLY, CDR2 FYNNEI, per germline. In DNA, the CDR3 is TGTGCCAGCAGTGAGGGAGTCAGATCGAACACTGAAGCTTTCTTT. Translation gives CASSEGVRSNTEAFF. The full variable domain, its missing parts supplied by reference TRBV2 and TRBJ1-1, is EPEVTQTPSHQVTQMGQEVILRCVPISNHLYFYWYRQILGQKVEFLVSFYNNEISEKSEIFDDQFSVERPDGSNFTLKIRSTKLEDSAMYFCASSEGVRSNTEAFFGQGTRLTVV.

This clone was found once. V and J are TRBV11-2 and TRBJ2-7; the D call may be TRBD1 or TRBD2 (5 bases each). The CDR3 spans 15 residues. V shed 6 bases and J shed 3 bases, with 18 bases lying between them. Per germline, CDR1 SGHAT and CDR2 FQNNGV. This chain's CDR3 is CASSPPRGPNYEQYF. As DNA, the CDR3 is TGTGCCAGCAGTCCTCCTCGGGGCCCTAACTACGAGCAGTACTTC.

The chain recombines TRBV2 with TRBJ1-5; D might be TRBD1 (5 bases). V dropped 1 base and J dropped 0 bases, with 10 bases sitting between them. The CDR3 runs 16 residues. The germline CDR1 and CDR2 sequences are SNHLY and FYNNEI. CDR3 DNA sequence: TGTGCCAGCAGTGAAGACCGGGGGGGTAGCAATCAGCCCCAGCATTTT. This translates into CASSEDRGGSNQPQHF.

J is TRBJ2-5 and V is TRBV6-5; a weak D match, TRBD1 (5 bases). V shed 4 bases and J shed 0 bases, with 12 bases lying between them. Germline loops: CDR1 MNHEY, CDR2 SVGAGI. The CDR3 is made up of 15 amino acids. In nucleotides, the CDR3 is TGTGCCAGCAGTTCTCCCGCAGGGTACCAAGAGACCCAGTACTTC. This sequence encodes CASSSPAGYQETQYF.

The CDR3 region is CASSLGRGRDDEQFF. DNA for the CDR3: TGTGCCAGCAGCTTAGGCAGGGGGCGAGACGATGAGCAGTTCTTC. The chain has TRBV7-9 and TRBJ2-1, with 8 positions matching TRBD1. The length of the CDR3 is 15 residues. Trimming at V came to 1 base and at J to 8 bases, leaving 7 bases not matched to a gene. In germline, CDR1 is SEHNR, CDR2 FQNEAQ (reference sequence).

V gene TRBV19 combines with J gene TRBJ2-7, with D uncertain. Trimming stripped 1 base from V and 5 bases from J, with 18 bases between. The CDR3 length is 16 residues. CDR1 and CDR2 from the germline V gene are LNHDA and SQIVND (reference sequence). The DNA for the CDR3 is TGTGCCAGTAGTATAGGTCCTTGGCAGAGGAGCAACGAGCAGTACTTC. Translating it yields CASSIGPWQRSNEQYF.

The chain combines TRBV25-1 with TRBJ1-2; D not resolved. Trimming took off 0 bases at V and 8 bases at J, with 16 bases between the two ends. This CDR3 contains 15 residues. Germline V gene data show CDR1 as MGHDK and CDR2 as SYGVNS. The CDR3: CASSEYGDGRSGYTF. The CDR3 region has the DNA TGTGCCAGCAGTGAATATGGAGACGGACGGTCGGGCTACACCTTC.

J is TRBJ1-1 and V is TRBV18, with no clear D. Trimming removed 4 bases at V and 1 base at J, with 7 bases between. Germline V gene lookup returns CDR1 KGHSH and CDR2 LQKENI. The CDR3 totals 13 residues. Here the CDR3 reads CASSRKGNTEAFF. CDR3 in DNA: TGTGCCAGCTCACGGAAGGGGAACACTGAAGCTTTCTTT.

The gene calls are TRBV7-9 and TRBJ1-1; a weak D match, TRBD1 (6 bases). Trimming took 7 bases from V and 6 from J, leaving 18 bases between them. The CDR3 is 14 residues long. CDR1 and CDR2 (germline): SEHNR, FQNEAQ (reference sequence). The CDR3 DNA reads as TGTGCCAGCATCTCGATCGGGGGGGCCGCTGAAGCTTTCTTT. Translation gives CASISIGGAAEAFF.

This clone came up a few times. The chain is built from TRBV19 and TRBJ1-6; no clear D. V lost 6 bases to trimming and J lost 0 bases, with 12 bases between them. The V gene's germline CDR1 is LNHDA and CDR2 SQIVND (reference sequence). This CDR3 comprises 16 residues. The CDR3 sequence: CASREQASSYNSPLHF. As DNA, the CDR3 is TGTGCCAGTAGGGAGCAGGCGAGCTCCTATAATTCACCCCTCCACTTT.

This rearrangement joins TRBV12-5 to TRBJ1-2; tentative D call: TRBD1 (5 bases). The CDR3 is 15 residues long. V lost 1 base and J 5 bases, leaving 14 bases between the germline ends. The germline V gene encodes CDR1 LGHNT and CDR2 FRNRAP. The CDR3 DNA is TGTGCTAGTGGTTTGGGGGGACGGGGTAAATATGGCTACACCTTC. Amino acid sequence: CASGLGGRGKYGYTF.

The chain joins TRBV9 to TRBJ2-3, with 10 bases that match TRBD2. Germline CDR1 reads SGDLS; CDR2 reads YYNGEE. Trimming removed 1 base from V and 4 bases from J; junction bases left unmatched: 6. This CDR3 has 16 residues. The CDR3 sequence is CASSVPIAGGPDTQYF. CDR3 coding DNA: TGTGCCAGCAGCGTACCTATAGCGGGGGGCCCAGATACGCAGTATTTT.

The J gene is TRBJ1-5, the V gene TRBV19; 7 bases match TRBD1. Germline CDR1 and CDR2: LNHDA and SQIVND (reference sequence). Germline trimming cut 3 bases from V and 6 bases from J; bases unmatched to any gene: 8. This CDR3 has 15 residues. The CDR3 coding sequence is TGTGCCAGTAGTATTAAAGGGGGCTATGGTCAGCCCCAGCATTTT. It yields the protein CASSIKGGYGQPQHF.

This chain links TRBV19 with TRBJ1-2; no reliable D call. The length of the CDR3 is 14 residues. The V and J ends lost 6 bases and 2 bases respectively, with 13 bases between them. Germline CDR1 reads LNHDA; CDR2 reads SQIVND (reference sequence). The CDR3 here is CASSPGGPNYGYTF. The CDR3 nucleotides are TGTGCCAGTAGCCCCGGAGGGCCCAACTATGGCTACACCTTC.

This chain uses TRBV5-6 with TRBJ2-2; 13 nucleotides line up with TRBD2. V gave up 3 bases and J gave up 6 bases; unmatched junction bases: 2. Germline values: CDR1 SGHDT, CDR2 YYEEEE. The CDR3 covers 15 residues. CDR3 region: CASSSLAGGPGELFF. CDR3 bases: TGTGCCAGCAGCTCACTAGCGGGGGGGCCCGGGGAGCTGTTTTTT.

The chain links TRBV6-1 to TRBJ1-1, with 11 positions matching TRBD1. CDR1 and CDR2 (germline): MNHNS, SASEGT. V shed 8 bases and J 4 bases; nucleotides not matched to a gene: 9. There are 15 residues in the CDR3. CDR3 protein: CASPDRGRSGTEAFF. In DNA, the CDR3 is TGTGCCAGCCCGGACAGGGGGCGGAGCGGCACTGAAGCTTTCTTT.

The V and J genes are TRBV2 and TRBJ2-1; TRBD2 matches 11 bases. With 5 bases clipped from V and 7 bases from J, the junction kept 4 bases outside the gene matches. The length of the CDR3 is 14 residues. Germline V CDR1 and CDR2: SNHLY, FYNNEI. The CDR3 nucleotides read TGTGCCAGCAGTTTAGCGGGGGGGTCAAATGAGCAGTTCTTC. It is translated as CASSLAGGSNEQFF.

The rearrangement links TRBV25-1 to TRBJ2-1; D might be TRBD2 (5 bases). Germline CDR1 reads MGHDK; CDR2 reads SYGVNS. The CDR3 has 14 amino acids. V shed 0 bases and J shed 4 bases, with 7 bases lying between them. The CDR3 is CASSEYGGYNEQFF. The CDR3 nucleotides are TGTGCCAGCAGTGAATATGGCGGGTACAATGAGCAGTTCTTC.

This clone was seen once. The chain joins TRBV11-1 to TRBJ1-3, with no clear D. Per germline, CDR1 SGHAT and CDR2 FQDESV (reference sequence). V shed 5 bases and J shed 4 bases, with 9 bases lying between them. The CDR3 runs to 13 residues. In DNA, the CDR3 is TGTGCCAGCAGCCTAGGGAGAGGAAACACCATATATTTT. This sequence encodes CASSLGRGNTIYF.

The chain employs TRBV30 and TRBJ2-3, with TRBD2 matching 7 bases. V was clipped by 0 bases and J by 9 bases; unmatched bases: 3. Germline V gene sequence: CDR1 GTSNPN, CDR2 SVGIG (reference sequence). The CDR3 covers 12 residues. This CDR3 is CAWSVPGGTQYF. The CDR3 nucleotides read TGTGCCTGGAGTGTACCCGGGGGGACGCAGTATTTT.

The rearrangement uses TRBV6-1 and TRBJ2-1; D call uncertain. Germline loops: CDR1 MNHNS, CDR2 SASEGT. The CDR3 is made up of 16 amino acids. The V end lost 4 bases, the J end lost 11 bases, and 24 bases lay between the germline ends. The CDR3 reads CASSGRTPLVESKQFF. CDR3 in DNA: TGTGCCAGCAGTGGACGGACCCCCCTCGTGGAGTCGAAGCAGTTCTTC.